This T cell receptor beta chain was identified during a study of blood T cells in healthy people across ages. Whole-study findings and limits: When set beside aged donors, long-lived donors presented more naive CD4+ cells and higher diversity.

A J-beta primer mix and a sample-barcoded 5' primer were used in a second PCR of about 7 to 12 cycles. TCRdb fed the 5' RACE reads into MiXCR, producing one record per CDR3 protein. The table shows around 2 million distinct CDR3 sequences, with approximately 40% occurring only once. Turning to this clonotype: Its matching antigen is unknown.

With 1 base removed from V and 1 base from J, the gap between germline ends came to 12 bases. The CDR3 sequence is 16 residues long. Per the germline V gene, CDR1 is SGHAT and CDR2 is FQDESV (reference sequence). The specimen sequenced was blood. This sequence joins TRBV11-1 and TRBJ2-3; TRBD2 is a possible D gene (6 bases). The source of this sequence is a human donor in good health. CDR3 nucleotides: TGTGCCAGCAGCTTAGACGGCGGGGCGGGCACAGATACGCAGTATTTT. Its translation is CASSLDGGAGTDTQYF.